Below, 32 T cell receptor beta chains from the same sample are listed, as sequenced in a study of cytomegalovirus exposure and HLA in healthy donors. PCR employed 60 Vbeta and 13 Jbeta primers. Profiling relied on immunoSEQ multiplex PCR, and the TCRdb table lists in-frame clones only, not all of them. The repertoire has about 85,000 clones, around 69% of them found once; the top ten carry 3.9%. The sample consisted of PBMCs. The receptors here all came from a man between 25 and 39 years old in good health and CMV-seronegative.

V is TRBV5-1 and J is TRBJ1-2; D is ambiguous. CDR3 size: 13 residues. CDR1 is SGHRS and CDR2 is YFSETQ in the germline V gene. V lost 0 bases and J lost 3, with 6 bases in between. The CDR3 nucleotides are TGCGCCAGCAGCTTGGGAGGAGACTATGGCTACACCTTC. Translated: CASSLGGDYGYTF.

The V and J genes are TRBV10-3 and TRBJ1-2; TRBD1 matches at 7 bases. CDR1 and CDR2 (germline): ENHRY, SYGVKD. V lost 6 bases, J lost 8 bases, and 6 bases stayed unmatched. This CDR3 comprises 12 residues. In nucleotides, the CDR3 is TGTGCCATCAGGGGGACAGATCCGGGCTACACCTTC. Translation: CAIRGTDPGYTF.

This clone appeared a single time. The CDR3 region has the DNA TGTGCCAGCAGCGGTTGGACTAGCGGGAGACCCACAGATACGCAGTATTTT. Translated: CASSGWTSGRPTDTQYF. V usage is TRBV5-6 and J usage is TRBJ2-3; 13 positions agree with TRBD2. Germline CDR1 reads SGHDT; CDR2 reads YYEEEE. The ends lost 4 bases at V and 2 bases at J; junction bases unmatched: 7. The CDR3 has 17 amino acids.

In this sample, this clone turned up a few times. This chain connects TRBV6-1 to TRBJ1-5; no firm D call. The CDR3 is 14 residues long. The V gene lost 9 bases and the J gene lost 1 base, with 13 bases spanning the gap. Germline V CDR1 and CDR2: MNHNS, SASEGT. The CDR3 nucleotides are TGTGCCAGTGCGGAGGGTTTCAGCAATCAGCCCCAGCATTTT. Encoded protein: CASAEGFSNQPQHF.

V usage is TRBV28 and J usage is TRBJ2-1; 7 positions agree with TRBD2. Germline CDR1 and CDR2: MDHEN and SYDVKM. CDR3 length equals 15 residues. V lost 3 bases and J lost 6; bases outside the gene matches: 8. This chain's CDR3 is CASSFTGGRGNEQFF. The CDR3 DNA follows: TGTGCCAGCAGTTTTACAGGCGGGAGAGGCAATGAGCAGTTCTTC.

DNA for the CDR3: TGTGCCAGCAGCGCAAGCGGGGTCAGCACCGGGGAGCTGTTTTTT. Protein sequence: CASSASGVSTGELFF. This chain links TRBV9 with TRBJ2-2, with 7 positions matching TRBD2. The CDR3 length is 15 residues. V shed 3 bases and J 4 bases; nucleotides not matched to a gene: 6. Germline CDR1 reads SGDLS; CDR2 reads YYNGEE.

This clone turned up a few times. This chain connects TRBV19 to TRBJ1-5; no reliable D call. Trimming left V 4 bases short and J 3 bases short, with 19 bases between. This CDR3 is built from 17 residues. Germline values: CDR1 LNHDA, CDR2 SQIVND (reference sequence). DNA for the CDR3: TGTGCCAGTAGTACAACCCCAGCTAGGCGGGTCAATCAGCCCCAGCATTTT. Amino acids: CASSTTPARRVNQPQHF.

The chain uses TRBV7-9 and TRBJ2-1, with TRBD2 identical over 7 bases. Losses at the gene ends were 5 bases for V and 10 bases for J; bases not matched to a gene: 8. The CDR3 extends over 13 amino acids. Germline values: CDR1 SEHNR, CDR2 FQNEAQ (reference sequence). The chain's CDR3 is CASSPSAGDEQFF. The CDR3, as DNA: TGTGCCAGCAGCCCCTCGGCGGGGGACGAGCAGTTCTTC.

The chain combines TRBV6-1 with TRBJ1-4; TRBD1 agrees at 8 bases. Germline CDR1 MNHNS, CDR2 SASEGT. V was pared by 5 bases and J by 5 bases, with 7 bases of the junction left unmatched. This CDR3 has 15 amino acids. Written as DNA, the CDR3 is TGTGCCAGCAGTACCAAACAGGGGGGAAATGAAAAACTGTTTTTT. Its protein is CASSTKQGGNEKLFF.

This clone was counted between two and nine times. The chain joins TRBV18 to TRBJ1-1, with D perhaps matching TRBD1 (6 bases). Germline CDR1 reads KGHSH; CDR2 reads LQKENI. This CDR3 is built from 16 residues. Between the trimmed V and J ends, which lost 4 bases and 3 bases, there was a span of 18 bases. CDR3 in DNA: TGTGCCAGCTCACTGACAGGTGCGGGGGAAGACACTGAAGCTTTCTTT. Amino acids: CASSLTGAGEDTEAFF.

The genes are TRBV4-1 and TRBJ2-3; TRBD2 agrees at 9 bases. Germline V gene lookup returns CDR1 MGHRA and CDR2 YSYEKL. This CDR3 comprises 17 residues. J lost 2 bases, V lost 1 base, and 7 bases had no gene match. The CDR3 loop reads CASSQAWTSDPTDTQYF. CDR3 nucleotides: TGCGCCAGCAGCCAAGCATGGACTAGCGACCCCACAGATACGCAGTATTTT.

This clone was counted a few times. This sequence joins TRBV9 and TRBJ2-1; 15 nucleotides agree with TRBD2. Trimming at V came to 0 bases and at J to 12 bases, leaving 7 bases not matched to a gene. CDR1 is SGDLS, CDR2 YYNGEE, per germline. The CDR3 is made up of 16 amino acids. The CDR3 protein is CASSVEGLAGGVGQFF. In nucleotides, the CDR3 is TGTGCCAGCAGCGTAGAAGGACTAGCGGGAGGGGTAGGGCAGTTCTTC.

J is TRBJ1-1 and V is TRBV29-1; 10 bases match TRBD1. CDR3 length: 12 amino acids. Germline CDR1 and CDR2: SQVTM and ANQGSEA. The ends lost 7 bases at V and 5 bases at J; junction bases unmatched: 4. The CDR3 DNA reads TGCAGCGCAGGACAGGGGGGGACTGAAGCTTTCTTT. As protein: CSAGQGGTEAFF. The variable domain in full, with the rest retrieved from reference TRBV29-1 and TRBJ1-1, is SAVISQKPSRDICQRGTSLTIQCQVDSQVTMMFWYRQQPGQSLTLIATANQGSEATYESGFVIDKFPISRPNLTFSTLTVSNMSPEDSSIYLCSAGQGGTEAFFGQGTRLTVV.

The chain has TRBV4-1 and TRBJ2-1; TRBD2 is a possible D gene (5 bases). Trimming stripped 0 bases from V and 4 bases from J, with 10 bases between. The V gene's germline CDR1 is MGHRA and CDR2 YSYEKL. CDR3 length: 15 residues. This chain's CDR3 is CASSQESGSYNEQFF. The CDR3 DNA follows: TGCGCCAGCAGCCAAGAGTCGGGGAGTTACAATGAGCAGTTCTTC.

The chain uses TRBV25-1 and TRBJ2-7; weak D call: TRBD1 (6 bases). This CDR3 region has 18 residues. V was cut by 8 bases and J by 0 bases, with 26 bases left in between. Germline CDR1 reads MGHDK; CDR2 reads SYGVNS. CDR3 sequence reads: CASDPSNPGQWDSYEQYF. Here the CDR3 DNA reads TGTGCCAGCGACCCGAGTAACCCAGGACAGTGGGACTCCTACGAGCAGTACTTC.

This chain uses TRBV2 with TRBJ2-5, with TRBD2 matching over 8 bases. The CDR3 covers 15 residues. With V trimmed by 3 bases and J by 3 bases, 6 bases remained unmatched. Per germline, CDR1 SNHLY and CDR2 FYNNEI. In DNA, the CDR3 is TGTGCCAGCAGTGATGGTTCGGGGGGGAAAGAGACCCAGTACTTC. Its translation is CASSDGSGGKETQYF.

The J gene is TRBJ2-1, the V gene TRBV4-3; 14 nucleotides line up with TRBD2. The CDR3 totals 19 residues. With 1 base clipped from V and 0 bases from J, the junction kept 5 bases outside the gene matches. Germline values: CDR1 LGHNA, CDR2 YSLEER. CDR3 sequence reads: CASSQATSGGAHSYNEQFF. Written as DNA, the CDR3 is TGCGCCAGCAGCCAAGCGACTAGCGGGGGGGCCCACTCCTACAATGAGCAGTTCTTC.

The rearrangement joins TRBV7-2 to TRBJ2-5, with a weak D call TRBD2 (5 bases). Germline V gene sequence: CDR1 SGHTA, CDR2 FQGNSA. Between the trimmed V and J ends, which lost 4 bases and 4 bases, there was a span of 7 bases. The CDR3 has 12 amino acids. The CDR3 is CASSYRGETQYF. As DNA, the CDR3 is TGTGCCAGCAGCTACCGGGGAGAGACCCAGTACTTC. Using reference TRBV7-2 and TRBJ2-5 for the parts outside the CDR3, the full variable domain is GAGVSQSPSNKVTEKGKDVELRCDPISGHTALYWYRQSLGQGLEFLIYFQGNSAPDKSGLPSDRFSAERTGGSVSTLTIQRTQQEDSAVYLCASSYRGETQYFGPGTRLLVL.

The V call is TRBV4-1, the J call TRBJ2-7, with 9 positions matching TRBD1. From germline, CDR1 is MGHRA and CDR2 YSYEKL. This CDR3 comprises 15 residues. Trimming removed 0 bases from V and 2 bases from J; junction bases left unmatched: 2. The chain's CDR3 is CASSQEGQGPYEQYF. In DNA, the CDR3 is TGCGCCAGCAGCCAAGAGGGACAGGGACCCTACGAGCAGTACTTC.

The chain carries TRBV5-1 and TRBJ1-1, with 10 bases lining up with TRBD1. After removal of 6 bases from V and 0 bases from J, the junction contained 14 bases not matched to a gene. This CDR3 is 18 amino acids long. Germline lookup yields CDR1 SGHRS and CDR2 YFSETQ. CDR3 DNA: TGCGCCAGCACCCGAACGGGGACAGGGGTTTTACTGAACACTGAAGCTTTCTTT. Amino acids: CASTRTGTGVLLNTEAFF.

This clone was observed a handful of times. This chain joins TRBV7-3 and TRBJ2-3, with TRBD1 as a possible D gene (6 bases). This CDR3 is 18 amino acids long. Trimming took 5 bases from V and 0 from J, leaving 21 bases between them. Germline CDR1 reads SGHTA; CDR2 reads FQGTGA. This CDR3 is CASSRTGRSQSSTDTQYF. Written as DNA, the CDR3 is TGTGCCAGCAGCCGTACAGGGCGCTCGCAATCTAGCACAGATACGCAGTATTTT. Complete variable domain (other parts from reference TRBV7-3 and TRBJ2-3): GAGVSQTPSNKVTEKGKYVELRCDPISGHTALYWYRQSLGQGPEFLIYFQGTGAADDSGLPNDRFFAVRPEGSVSTLKIQRTERGDSAVYLCASSRTGRSQSSTDTQYFGPGTRLTVL.

The V gene is TRBV6-4, the J gene TRBJ2-1; 8 bases line up with TRBD1. The CDR3 covers 13 residues. CDR1 and CDR2 from the germline V gene are MRHNA and SNTAGT. V gave up 5 bases and J gave up 9 bases; unmatched junction bases: 6. The CDR3 reads CASSTDRGGEQFF. The CDR3 DNA reads as TGTGCCAGCAGTACAGACAGGGGTGGTGAGCAGTTCTTC.

The chain combines TRBV4-2 with TRBJ1-1; possibly TRBD1 for D (6 bases). From germline, CDR1 is LGHNA and CDR2 YNFKEQ. V lost 2 bases, J lost 6 bases, and 13 bases lay in between. This CDR3 is built from 14 residues. CDR3 in amino acids: CASSQRTGRAEAFF. The CDR3 nucleotides read TGTGCCAGCAGCCAACGTACAGGGAGGGCTGAAGCTTTCTTT.

The chain carries TRBV2 and TRBJ2-7; D is perhaps TRBD2 (6 bases). V lost 2 bases and J lost 7, with 18 bases in between. The length of the CDR3 is 15 residues. Germline V gene sequence: CDR1 SNHLY, CDR2 FYNNEI. DNA for the CDR3: TGTGCCAGCAGTGAAAATCTTCGAGGGGACTTTGAGCAGTACTTC. Amino acid sequence: CASSENLRGDFEQYF.

The rearrangement uses TRBV2 and TRBJ1-5, with 7 nucleotides matching TRBD1. This CDR3 is 15 amino acids long. The J segment lost 1 base and the V segment lost 6 bases, leaving 6 bases of the junction unmatched. The germline V gene has CDR1 SNHLY and CDR2 FYNNEI. The CDR3 is CASRPGQSSNQPQHF. CDR3 bases: TGTGCCAGCAGACCGGGACAGTCGAGCAATCAGCCCCAGCATTTT.

A few counts support this clone. DNA for the CDR3: TGTGCCAGCAGCGCTCTTCAGGGAACGAATGAAAAACTGTTTTTT. Translation gives CASSALQGTNEKLFF. The chain links TRBV2 to TRBJ1-4, with D perhaps TRBD1 (5 bases). The CDR3 is 15 residues long. The germline V gene encodes CDR1 SNHLY and CDR2 FYNNEI. V lost 6 bases and J lost 5, with 16 bases in between.

V and J are TRBV5-1 and TRBJ2-7; 7 positions match TRBD1. V trimming: 2 bases; J trimming: 2 bases; junction bases outside the gene matches: 7. This CDR3 region has 15 residues. Per germline, CDR1 SGHRS and CDR2 YFSETQ. The CDR3 loop reads CASSLQGLIAYEQYF. CDR3 bases: TGCGCCAGCAGCTTACAGGGGTTGATCGCCTACGAGCAGTACTTC.

This rearrangement joins TRBV7-2 to TRBJ2-1, with 7 positions matching TRBD2. This CDR3 contains 15 residues. Germline-derived CDR1 and CDR2 are SGHTA and FQGNSA. The V and J ends lost 0 bases and 5 bases, in that order; junction bases with no gene match: 4. The CDR3 DNA is TGTGCCAGCAGCTTAGCAGCGGGGAACCACAATGAGCAGTTCTTC. It codes for CASSLAAGNHNEQFF.

The rearrangement uses TRBV5-6 and TRBJ2-3; 9 bases are a match to TRBD2. CDR1 and CDR2 (germline): SGHDT, YYEEEE. The CDR3 spans 16 residues. The V and J ends lost 1 base and 2 bases, in that order; junction bases with no gene match: 5. CDR3 DNA sequence: TGTGCCAGCAGCTTGCCAGCGGGAGGAGCCACAGATACGCAGTATTTT. This codes for CASSLPAGGATDTQYF.

This clone appeared a few times. This sequence joins TRBV7-9 and TRBJ2-3, with 10 bases identical to TRBD1. This CDR3 spans 15 amino acids. The V segment lost 5 bases and the J segment 2 bases; nucleotides outside the gene matches: 4. CDR1 is SEHNR and CDR2 is FQNEAQ in the germline V gene (reference sequence). The CDR3 sequence is CASSPGTGVTDTQYF. In nucleotides, the CDR3 is TGTGCCAGCAGCCCTGGGACAGGGGTCACAGATACGCAGTATTTT.

This clone was observed a few times. V and J are TRBV29-1 and TRBJ2-7, with 9 bases aligning to TRBD1. Germline lookup yields CDR1 SQVTM and CDR2 ANQGSEA. With 7 bases clipped from V and 2 bases from J, the junction kept 3 bases outside the gene matches. This CDR3 is 12 amino acids long. The CDR3 region is CSAGQGTYEQYF. The CDR3 DNA reads TGCAGCGCCGGACAGGGGACCTACGAGCAGTACTTC.

The chain joins TRBV18 to TRBJ2-1; unclear D gene. The CDR3 spans 15 residues. V shed 3 bases and J shed 8 bases, with 17 bases lying between them. Looked up from germline, CDR1 is KGHSH and CDR2 is LQKENI. CDR3 protein: CASSPGQVGVDEQFF. The CDR3 DNA follows: TGTGCCAGCTCACCTGGGCAGGTGGGTGTCGATGAGCAGTTCTTC.